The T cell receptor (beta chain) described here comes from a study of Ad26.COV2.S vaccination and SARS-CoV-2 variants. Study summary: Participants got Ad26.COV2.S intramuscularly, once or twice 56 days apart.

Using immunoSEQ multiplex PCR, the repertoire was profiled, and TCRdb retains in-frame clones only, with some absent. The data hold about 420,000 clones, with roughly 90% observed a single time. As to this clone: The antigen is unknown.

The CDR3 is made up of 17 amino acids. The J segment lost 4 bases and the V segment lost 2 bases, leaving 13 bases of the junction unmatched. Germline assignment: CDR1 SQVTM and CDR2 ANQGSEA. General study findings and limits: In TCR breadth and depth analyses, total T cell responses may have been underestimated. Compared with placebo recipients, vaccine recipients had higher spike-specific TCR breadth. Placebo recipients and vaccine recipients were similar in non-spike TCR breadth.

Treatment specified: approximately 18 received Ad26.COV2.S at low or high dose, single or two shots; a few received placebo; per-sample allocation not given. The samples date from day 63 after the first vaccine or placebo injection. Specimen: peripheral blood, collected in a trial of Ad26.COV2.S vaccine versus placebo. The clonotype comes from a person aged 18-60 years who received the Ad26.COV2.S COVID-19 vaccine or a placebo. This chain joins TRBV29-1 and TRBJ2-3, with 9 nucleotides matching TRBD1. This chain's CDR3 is CSVEFPRGQGKADTQYF. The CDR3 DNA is TGCAGCGTTGAATTTCCGCGGGGACAGGGAAAAGCAGATACGCAGTATTTT.